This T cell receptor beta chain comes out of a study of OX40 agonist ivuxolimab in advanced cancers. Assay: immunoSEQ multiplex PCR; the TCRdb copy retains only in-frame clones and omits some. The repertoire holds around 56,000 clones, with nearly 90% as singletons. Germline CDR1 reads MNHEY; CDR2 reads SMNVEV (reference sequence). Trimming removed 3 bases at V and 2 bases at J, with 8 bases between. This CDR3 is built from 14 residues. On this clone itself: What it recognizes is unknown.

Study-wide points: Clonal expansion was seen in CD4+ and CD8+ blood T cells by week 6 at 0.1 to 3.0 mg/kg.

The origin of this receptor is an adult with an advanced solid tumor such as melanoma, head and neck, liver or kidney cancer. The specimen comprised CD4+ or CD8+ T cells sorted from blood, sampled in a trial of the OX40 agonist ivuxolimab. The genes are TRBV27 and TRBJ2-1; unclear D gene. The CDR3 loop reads CASSFGGPYNEQFF. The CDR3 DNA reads TGTGCCAGCAGTTTCGGCGGACCCTACAATGAGCAGTTCTTC.